The present TCR beta chain was sequenced within a study of PD-1 blockade in mismatch repair-deficient tumors. TCRdb's copy holds only in-frame clones and misses some; the assay was immunoSEQ multiplex PCR. Counted here are about 16,000 clones, approximately 81% occurring once; the ten biggest clones make up about a sixth. TCR sequencing covered three patients who responded to pembrolizumab. Study-wide results and caveats: After pembrolizumab, tumor-resident clones rose rapidly, then generally contracted before radiologic responses.

Remarks on this clone: The antigen remains unidentified.

Between the trimmed V and J ends, which lost 7 bases and 2 bases, there was a span of 12 bases. Germline CDR1 reads SGHVS; CDR2 reads FQNEAQ. This CDR3 is built from 13 residues. V and J are TRBV7-8 and TRBJ2-7, with D possibly being TRBD1 or TRBD2 (5 bases each). The sample was PBMCs, taken before pembrolizumab treatment. The TCR originated in an adult with mismatch repair-deficient cancer. The CDR3 loop reads CASNRLGAYEQYF. CDR3 DNA sequence: TGTGCCAGCAATAGGCTGGGGGCCTACGAGCAGTACTTC.